Below, one T cell receptor (beta chain) is given with its context. This record belongs to a study of T cells in narcolepsy. Repertoires were generated with immunoSEQ multiplex PCR, while TCRdb's copy carries only in-frame clones and drops some. The table has about 35,000 clones, about 80% seen once. Per germline, CDR1 GTSNPN and CDR2 SVGIG (reference sequence). The V and J ends lost 3 bases and 4 bases, in that order; junction bases with no gene match: 8. The CDR3 length is 15 residues. The sequence was obtained from a human donor in good health. The chain uses TRBV30 and TRBJ2-1; 8 bases align to TRBD2. Specimen: memory (CD45RA-) CD4+ T cells from blood. The CDR3 coding sequence is TGTGCCTGGAGAACCCCCGGGACTAGGTACAATGAGCAGTTCTTC. Its protein product is CAWRTPGTRYNEQFF.